A selection of T cell receptor beta chains follows, all from one sample in a study of T-cell memory formation after mild COVID-19. One entry per CDR3 protein results from TCRdb running MiXCR on the 5' RACE reads. Of a few hundred thousand distinct CDR3 sequences in the sample, roughly 21% were seen once. The sequenced material came from PBMCs or a T cell subset sorted from them (not recorded which). These TCRs come from an adult woman who had mild COVID-19 (a few samples of this study predate the infection). Cell type and time point are not known. Each CDR3 is given with its conserved first and last residue. Each record gives: CDR3 protein, CDR3 DNA, clone size, J gene, V gene, D gene. The D gene is left open where the match is weak. The size of a clone is reported for some rows only, either as once, few or many, or as a class for expanded clones.

CDR3: CASSRDSLYNEQFF
DNA: TGTGCCAGCAGTAGGGACTCGCTATACAATGAGCAGTTCTTC
size: many
J: TRBJ2-1
V: TRBV12-3/TRBV12-4
D: -

CDR3: CASSVDGLLGNTIYF
DNA: TGTGCCAGCAGTGTCGACGGACTCCTTGGAAACACCATATATTTT
size: few
J: TRBJ1-3
V: TRBV12-3/TRBV12-4
D: -

CDR3: CASSLNGRTGPPMNTEAFF
DNA: TGTGCCAGCAGCTTAAATGGGAGGACAGGGCCCCCTATGAACACTGAAGCTTTCTTT
size: many
J: TRBJ1-1
V: TRBV7-3
D: TRBD1

CDR3: CSPYRGTEAFF
DNA: TGCAGCCCATACAGGGGCACTGAAGCTTTCTTT
size: many
J: TRBJ1-1
V: TRBV29-1
D: TRBD1

CDR3: CASSYDSSYEQYF
DNA: TGTGCCAGCAGCTACGACAGTTCCTACGAGCAGTACTTC
size: -
J: TRBJ2-7
V: TRBV7-9
D: -

CDR3: CASSQRTGGGYTF
DNA: TGTGCCAGCAGCCAAAGGACAGGGGGAGGCTACACCTTC
size: -
J: TRBJ1-2
V: TRBV14
D: TRBD1

CDR3: CASSRGTASGELFF
DNA: TGTGCCAGCAGTCGCGGGACAGCTTCCGGGGAGCTGTTTTTT
size: -
J: TRBJ2-2
V: TRBV14
D: -

CDR3: CASSLERNEQYF
DNA: TGCGCCAGCAGCCTTGAACGGAACGAGCAGTACTTC
size: few
J: TRBJ2-7
V: TRBV5-1
D: -

CDR3: CSASLGQTDNEQFF
DNA: TGCAGTGCTAGTCTGGGACAGACAGACAATGAGCAGTTCTTC
size: -
J: TRBJ2-1
V: TRBV20-1
D: TRBD1

CDR3: CASSVSVTSGYYEQYF
DNA: TGTGCCAGCAGCGTGAGTGTGACTAGCGGGTACTACGAGCAGTACTTC
size: few
J: TRBJ2-7
V: TRBV9
D: TRBD2

CDR3: CATGEQAGEQYF
DNA: TGCGCCACGGGGGAGCAAGCAGGCGAGCAGTACTTC
size: -
J: TRBJ2-7
V: TRBV5-1
D: -

CDR3: CASSLWVSTEAFF
DNA: TGCGCCAGCAGCTTGTGGGTTTCCACTGAAGCTTTCTTT
size: -
J: TRBJ1-1
V: TRBV5-1
D: -

CDR3: CAWSVGGNGYTF
DNA: TGTGCCTGGAGTGTAGGGGGGAACGGCTACACCTTC
size: -
J: TRBJ1-2
V: TRBV30
D: -

CDR3: CAGIQGPFGTDTQYF
DNA: TGTGCCGGCATACAGGGGCCTTTTGGCACAGATACGCAGTATTTT
size: few
J: TRBJ2-3
V: TRBV30
D: TRBD1

CDR3: CASSQDPGGPDEQYF
DNA: TGCGCCAGCAGCCAAGACCCCGGGGGCCCGGACGAGCAGTACTTC
size: -
J: TRBJ2-7
V: TRBV4-1
D: -

CDR3: CASMRLYGYTF
DNA: TGTGCCAGCATGCGTCTCTATGGCTACACCTTC
size: -
J: TRBJ1-2
V: TRBV7-9
D: -

CDR3: CASSEPGHTGELFF
DNA: TGTGCCAGCAGTGAACCAGGGCACACCGGGGAGCTGTTTTTT
size: few
J: TRBJ2-2
V: TRBV2
D: -

CDR3: CASSFGQGPDTQYF
DNA: TGTGCCAGCAGCTTTGGGCAGGGCCCAGATACGCAGTATTTT
size: few
J: TRBJ2-3
V: TRBV7-2
D: -

CDR3: CASSLQGSSGYTF
DNA: TGTGCCAGCAGCCTTCAGGGCTCCTCGGGCTACACCTTC
size: few
J: TRBJ1-2
V: TRBV7-9
D: -

CDR3: CASSLAEAGTREQYF
DNA: TGCGCCAGCAGCTTGGCCGAGGCAGGGACGAGGGAGCAGTACTTC
size: -
J: TRBJ2-7
V: TRBV5-1
D: -

CDR3: CASSVVGFGNTIYF
DNA: TGTGCCAGCAGCGTAGTAGGGTTTGGAAACACCATATATTTT
size: -
J: TRBJ1-3
V: TRBV9
D: -

CDR3: CASRRQGASYNSPLHF
DNA: TGTGCCAGTAGACGACAGGGGGCCTCCTATAATTCACCCCTCCACTTT
size: -
J: TRBJ1-6
V: TRBV19
D: TRBD1

CDR3: CASSPGTGGLLFEAFF
DNA: TGTGCCAGCTCACCTGGGACAGGGGGCCTTTTGTTCGAAGCTTTCTTT
size: few
J: TRBJ1-1
V: TRBV18
D: TRBD1

CDR3: CASNPGGRVGELFF
DNA: TGTGCCAGCAATCCGGGGGGCCGAGTCGGGGAGCTGTTTTTT
size: -
J: TRBJ2-2
V: TRBV3-1
D: -

CDR3: CASSLIGGPWGEQYF
DNA: TGTGCCAGCAGTCTAATCGGAGGCCCTTGGGGGGAGCAGTACTTC
size: few
J: TRBJ2-7
V: TRBV12-3/TRBV12-4
D: -

CDR3: CASSFPASGTYEQYF
DNA: TGCGCCAGCAGCTTCCCGGCTAGCGGGACCTACGAGCAGTACTTC
size: -
J: TRBJ2-7
V: TRBV5-1
D: TRBD2

CDR3: CASSYSRGRDTEAFF
DNA: TGTGCCAGCAGTTACTCGAGGGGGCGCGACACTGAAGCTTTCTTT
size: -
J: TRBJ1-1
V: TRBV6-8
D: TRBD1

CDR3: CASSSTLTTARGGQFF
DNA: TGTGCCAGCAGTTCAACCCTTACTACAGCGCGAGGTGGGCAGTTCTTC
size: -
J: TRBJ2-1
V: TRBV27
D: -

CDR3: CASSLSLGQKAYEQYF
DNA: TGTGCCAGCAGCTTATCCCTCGGACAGAAAGCCTACGAGCAGTACTTC
size: -
J: TRBJ2-7
V: TRBV7-9
D: -